These T cell receptor beta chains were read from a single sample in a study of cytomegalovirus exposure and HLA in healthy donors. Some clones are missing from TCRdb's copy, which holds only in-frame ones; the method was immunoSEQ multiplex PCR. The table for this sample gives about 170,000 clones. Input material: PBMCs. These receptors came from a woman aged 18 to 35 in good health and CMV-seropositive. Both conserved end residues are part of each CDR3. The order of the fields is D gene, J gene, V gene, CDR3 protein, CDR3 DNA. The D gene is left open where the match is weak.

- TRBJ2-5 TRBV19 CASSPSGVMETQYF TGTGCCAGTAGTCCCTCGGGGGTAATGGAGACCCAGTACTTC
TRBD1 TRBJ2-5 TRBV11-3 CASSGWWDRQETQYF TGTGCCAGCAGCGGGTGGTGGGACAGACAAGAGACCCAGTACTTC
- TRBJ2-1 TRBV5-6 CASSLPGNPYNEQFF TGTGCCAGCAGCTTGCCAGGGAACCCCTACAATGAGCAGTTCTTC
TRBD2 TRBJ2-3 TRBV5-1 CASSFGTSGVADTQYF TGCGCCAGCAGCTTCGGGACTAGCGGGGTCGCAGATACGCAGTATTTT
TRBD1 TRBJ2-7 TRBV27 CASSLSGTGVFVEQYF TGTGCCAGCAGTTTGTCCGGGACAGGGGTTTTTGTCGAGCAGTACTTC
- TRBJ1-3 TRBV29-1 CSAGLQSGNTIYF TGCAGCGCAGGACTACAGTCTGGAAACACCATATATTTT
TRBD1 TRBJ1-1 TRBV19 CASSIAGGTGARNTEAFF TGTGCCAGTAGTATAGCGGGCGGGACAGGGGCGCGGAACACTGAAGCTTTCTTT
- TRBJ2-7 TRBV4-1 CASSQGASYEQYF TGCGCCAGCAGCCAAGGGGCTAGCTATGAGCAGTACTTC
- TRBJ1-3 TRBV5-1 CASSLPYSGNTIYF TGCGCCAGCAGCTTGCCCTACTCTGGAAACACCATATATTTT
TRBD1 TRBJ1-6 TRBV30 CACRDRGGSPLHF TGTGCCTGCCGGGACAGGGGAGGGTCACCCCTCCACTTT
- TRBJ1-1 TRBV11-3 CASSPLTPNTEAFF TGTGCCAGCAGCCCCCTAACCCCCAACACTGAAGCTTTCTTT
- TRBJ1-5 TRBV7-8 CASSSPRGGDEGNQPQHF TGTGCCAGCAGCTCCCCCCGGGGAGGGGACGAGGGCAATCAGCCCCAGCATTTT
TRBD1 TRBJ1-2 TRBV2 CASTRTGYYGYTF TGTGCCAGCACCAGGACAGGGTACTATGGCTACACCTTC
- TRBJ2-7 TRBV5-6 CASSLYLTGSYEQYF TGTGCCAGCAGCTTGTATCTGACGGGCTCCTACGAGCAGTACTTC
- TRBJ1-5 TRBV4-2 CASSRTYRTQKSNQPQHF TGTGCCAGCAGCCGAACCTACAGGACCCAAAAGAGCAATCAGCCCCAGCATTTT
- TRBJ2-7 TRBV7-2 CASNLGGMTAEQYF TGTGCCAGCAATTTGGGCGGGATGACGGCCGAGCAGTACTTC
- TRBJ1-4 TRBV5-6 CASSLEGNEKLFF TGTGCCAGCAGCTTGGAGGGGAATGAAAAACTGTTTTTT
- TRBJ2-1 TRBV5-1 CASRGDSQAQFF TGCGCCAGCAGGGGAGACTCCCAGGCGCAGTTCTTC
- TRBJ2-7 TRBV7-2 CASSPEIGEQYF TGTGCCAGCAGCCCGGAGATTGGCGAGCAGTACTTC
- TRBJ2-7 TRBV5-6 CASSLGGVMSYEQYF TGTGCCAGCAGCTTAGGGGGAGTCATGTCCTACGAGCAGTACTTC
- TRBJ1-2 TRBV2 CASRNQGQPGEGYTF TGTGCCAGCAGAAACCAGGGCCAGCCAGGCGAGGGCTACACCTTC
- TRBJ2-7 TRBV4-1 CASSSLTSSYEQYF TGCGCCAGCAGCTCACTGACAAGCTCCTACGAGCAGTACTTC
TRBD1 TRBJ2-3 TRBV9 CASSVALDREGTDTQYF TGTGCCAGCAGCGTAGCATTGGACAGGGAGGGCACAGATACGCAGTATTTT
- TRBJ2-1 TRBV7-7 CASSLRWGMENEQFF TGTGCCAGCAGCTTAAGGTGGGGCATGGAAAATGAGCAGTTCTTC
- TRBJ1-2 TRBV5-1 CASSLGDTAQYGYTF TGCGCCAGCAGCTTGGGGGACACGGCCCAATATGGCTACACCTTC
- TRBJ2-5 TRBV7-9 CASSSPSAQETQYF TGTGCCAGCAGCTCTCCTAGCGCCCAAGAGACCCAGTACTTC
- TRBJ2-1 TRBV11-2 CASSLGNNEQFF TGTGCCAGCAGCTTAGGTAACAATGAGCAGTTCTTC
- TRBJ1-2 TRBV30 CAWIRERRGYTF TGTGCCTGGATTCGGGAACGGCGTGGCTACACCTTC
TRBD2 TRBJ2-5 TRBV5-6 CASSAPSGETQYF TGTGCCAGCAGCGCCCCTAGCGGAGAGACCCAGTACTTC
- TRBJ2-1 TRBV7-9 CASSQAAEQFF TGTGCCAGCAGCCAAGCGGCTGAGCAGTTCTTC